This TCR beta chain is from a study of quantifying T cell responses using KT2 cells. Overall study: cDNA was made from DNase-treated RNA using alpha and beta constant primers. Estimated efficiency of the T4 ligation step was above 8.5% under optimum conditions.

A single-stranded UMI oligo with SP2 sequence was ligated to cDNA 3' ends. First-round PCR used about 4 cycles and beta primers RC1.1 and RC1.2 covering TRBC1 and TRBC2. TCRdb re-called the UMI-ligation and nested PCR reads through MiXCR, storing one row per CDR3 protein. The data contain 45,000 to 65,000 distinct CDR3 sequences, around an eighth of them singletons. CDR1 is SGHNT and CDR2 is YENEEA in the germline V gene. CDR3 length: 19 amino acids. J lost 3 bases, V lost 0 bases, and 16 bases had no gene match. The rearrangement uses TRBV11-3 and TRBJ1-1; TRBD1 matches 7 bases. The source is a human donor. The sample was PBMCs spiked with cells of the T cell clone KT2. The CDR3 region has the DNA TGTGCCAGCAGCTTAGAAGGCTGGCAGGGGGGAAAAGAGGACACTGAAGCTTTCTTT. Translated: CASSLEGWQGGKEDTEAFF.